One and the same sample provided the 6 T cell receptor beta chains below, sequenced in a study of T cells after yellow fever vaccination. A single record per CDR3 protein comes from TCRdb applying MiXCR to the 5' RACE reads. The profile covers some 300,000 distinct CDR3 sequences, with around 4% appearing a single time and around 20% taken by the ten largest. This material consisted of PBMCs, taken on the day of the yellow fever booster vaccination. The origin of the receptors is a man in his late teens or twenties who received the YFV17D yellow fever vaccine.

J is TRBJ2-3 and V is TRBV5-1, with a possible D match to TRBD2 (7 bases). CDR1 and CDR2 from the germline V gene are SGHRS and YFSETQ. The CDR3 loop spans 16 amino acids. The ends were cut back, 1 base at V and 0 bases at J, with 12 bases in the middle. The CDR3 protein is CASSLRGGTSTDTQYF. The CDR3 DNA is TGCGCCAGCAGCTTGAGGGGGGGCACTAGCACAGATACGCAGTATTTT.

There are many counts of this clonotype. This rearrangement joins TRBV6-1 to TRBJ2-1; D gene uncertain. V was shortened by 6 bases and J by 1 base, with 10 bases between the two germline ends. The CDR3 extends over 14 amino acids. Germline values: CDR1 MNHNS, CDR2 SASEGT. CDR3 sequence (DNA): TGTGCCAGCAGGGAACTCGGTTCCTACAATGAGCAGTTCTTC. Protein: CASRELGSYNEQFF.

This clonotype was observed a handful of times. CDR3 protein: CASRAGTDEFPHTF. For the CDR3, the DNA is TGTGCCAGCAGGGCCGGGACGGATGAATTCCCGCACACCTTC. The rearrangement uses TRBV4-2 and TRBJ1-2; TRBD1 is a possible D gene (5 bases). CDR3 length equals 14 residues. Germline CDR1 reads LGHNA; CDR2 reads YNFKEQ. V was pared by 6 bases and J by 12 bases, with 23 bases between.

The chain is built from TRBV6-6 and TRBJ2-7; the D is unclear. Germline loops: CDR1 MNHNY, CDR2 SVGAGI (reference sequence). V lost 5 bases and J lost 9, with 17 bases in between. This CDR3 spans 13 amino acids. The CDR3 bases are TGTGCCAGCAGTCCCCCAGAGCCTTATAGGCAGTACTTC. Protein: CASSPPEPYRQYF.

The chain has TRBV5-1 and TRBJ2-7, with 8 positions matching TRBD1. V trimming: 4 bases; J trimming: 6 bases; junction bases outside the gene matches: 12. CDR3 length: 15 amino acids. Germline V gene data show CDR1 as SGHRS and CDR2 as YFSETQ. CDR3 nucleotide sequence: TGCGCCAGCAGCCTGATCACGGACAGGGTAGGCGAGCAGTACTTC. It yields the protein CASSLITDRVGEQYF.

As to this clonotype: This may come from a read error, since a much larger clone is one base off. The V call is TRBV27, the J call TRBJ1-3; TRBD1 matches at 11 bases. The V gene's germline CDR1 is MNHEY and CDR2 SMNVEV (reference sequence). The CDR3 loop spans 15 amino acids. The CDR3 DNA reads TGTGCCAGCAGTTTAGGACAGGGGGCTGGAAACCCCATATATTTT. It codes for CASSLGQGAGNPIYF.